A selection of T cell receptor beta chains follows, all from one sample in a study of post-analysis software for immune sequencing data. From the PCR reads, TCRdb called clonotypes with MiXCR, one entry per CDR3 protein. Of about 620,000 distinct CDR3 sequences listed, 44% are singletons. Sequencing input: blood. The source of these receptors is a girl aged 5 to 17 with multiple sclerosis. The CDR3 runs from the conserved cysteine through the conserved F or W. Each record gives: clone size, V gene, D gene, J gene, CDR3 DNA, CDR3 protein. The D gene is left open where the match is weak. Size is omitted from some rows. Given values are once, few, many or a class for expanded clones.

clone size: few
V gene: TRBV4-2
D gene: .
J gene: TRBJ2-1
CDR3 DNA: TGTGCCAGCAGCCAAGACGGGACCTCCTACAATGAGCAGTTCTTC
CDR3 protein: CASSQDGTSYNEQFF

clone size: .
V gene: TRBV27
D gene: TRBD1
J gene: TRBJ2-6
CDR3 DNA: TGTGCCAGCAGTTTCCGACAGGGCGGAGGGGCCAACGTCCTGACTTTC
CDR3 protein: CASSFRQGGGANVLTF

clone size: .
V gene: TRBV20-1
D gene: .
J gene: TRBJ2-1
CDR3 DNA: TGCAGTGCCCTGGGACTGAGACTGGACAATGAGCAGTTCTTC
CDR3 protein: CSALGLRLDNEQFF

clone size: .
V gene: TRBV29-1
D gene: .
J gene: TRBJ2-4
CDR3 DNA: TGCAGCGTTGAAGAGGGGGCCAAAAACATTCAGTACTTC
CDR3 protein: CSVEEGAKNIQYF

clone size: .
V gene: TRBV20-1
D gene: .
J gene: TRBJ1-2
CDR3 DNA: TGCAGTGCTAGACAAGGGGCAGGGGCTGGCTACACCTTC
CDR3 protein: CSARQGAGAGYTF

clone size: .
V gene: TRBV5-1
D gene: .
J gene: TRBJ2-4
CDR3 DNA: TGCGCCAGCTCCGAACCGGGTCCTGAGGACATTCAGTACTTC
CDR3 protein: CASSEPGPEDIQYF

clone size: .
V gene: TRBV6-9
D gene: .
J gene: TRBJ1-6
CDR3 DNA: TGTGCCAGCAGACCCGGACGGGAGTATAATTCACCCCTCCACTTT
CDR3 protein: CASRPGREYNSPLHF

clone size: few
V gene: TRBV29-1
D gene: .
J gene: TRBJ2-5
CDR3 DNA: TGCAGCGGTGGCGGGCGGTACCAAGAGACCCAGTACTTC
CDR3 protein: CSGGGRYQETQYF

clone size: .
V gene: TRBV18
D gene: TRBD1
J gene: TRBJ1-2
CDR3 DNA: TGTGCCAGCTCACCCGGGACAGATATACCCCAGAGGGGCTACACCTTC
CDR3 protein: CASSPGTDIPQRGYTF

clone size: many
V gene: TRBV20-1
D gene: .
J gene: TRBJ2-1
CDR3 DNA: TGCAGTGCTAGAGATTCGGCCCAAGACTATACCAATGAGCAGTTCTTC
CDR3 protein: CSARDSAQDYTNEQFF

clone size: few
V gene: TRBV29-1
D gene: .
J gene: TRBJ1-2
CDR3 DNA: TGCAGCGTTGGACTACGACAGATACCTAACTATGGCTACACCTTC
CDR3 protein: CSVGLRQIPNYGYTF

clone size: .
V gene: TRBV27
D gene: TRBD1
J gene: TRBJ2-7
CDR3 DNA: TGTGCCAGCAGGCCGAACAGGGGCCCAACCTACGAGCAGTACTTC
CDR3 protein: CASRPNRGPTYEQYF

clone size: .
V gene: TRBV2
D gene: .
J gene: TRBJ1-5
CDR3 DNA: TGTGCCAGCAGTGAACGGGTTCGCCCCCAGCATTTT
CDR3 protein: CASSERVRPQHF

clone size: .
V gene: TRBV9
D gene: TRBD2
J gene: TRBJ2-1
CDR3 DNA: TGTGCCAGCAGCGTAGGCTTCGCGGGAGGGTCCTACAATGAGCAGTTCTTC
CDR3 protein: CASSVGFAGGSYNEQFF

clone size: .
V gene: TRBV5-1
D gene: TRBD1
J gene: TRBJ2-7
CDR3 DNA: TGCGCCAGCAGCTCGTCCAGCACAGGGGGCGTCTCGGACGAGCAGTACTTC
CDR3 protein: CASSSSSTGGVSDEQYF

clone size: .
V gene: TRBV5-1
D gene: TRBD2
J gene: TRBJ2-3
CDR3 DNA: TGCGCCAGCAGCCACGGGACTAGCGGGGTGGATACGCAGTATTTT
CDR3 protein: CASSHGTSGVDTQYF

clone size: .
V gene: TRBV6-5
D gene: TRBD1
J gene: TRBJ1-6
CDR3 DNA: TGTGCCAGCAGCTACAGGGGTTTGAATTCACCCCTCCACTTT
CDR3 protein: CASSYRGLNSPLHF

clone size: few
V gene: TRBV20-1
D gene: TRBD1
J gene: TRBJ2-5
CDR3 DNA: TGCAGTGCTTCTCGGACAGGCCAAGAGACCCAGTACTTC
CDR3 protein: CSASRTGQETQYF

clone size: .
V gene: TRBV12-3/TRBV12-4
D gene: TRBD2
J gene: TRBJ2-5
CDR3 DNA: TGTGCCAGCAGTCCCCCCTGGGGACTAGCGGGCCAAGAGACCCAGTACTTC
CDR3 protein: CASSPPWGLAGQETQYF

clone size: .
V gene: TRBV29-1
D gene: TRBD2
J gene: TRBJ2-3
CDR3 DNA: TGCAGCGCCGTGGGACTAGCGGGAGGGGGTACGCAGTATTTT
CDR3 protein: CSAVGLAGGGTQYF

clone size: .
V gene: TRBV20-1
D gene: .
J gene: TRBJ2-2
CDR3 DNA: TGCAGTGCTAGTGGGCGAAGGAGCACCGGGGAGCTGTTTTTT
CDR3 protein: CSASGRRSTGELFF

clone size: few
V gene: TRBV6-2/TRBV6-3
D gene: .
J gene: TRBJ2-7
CDR3 DNA: TGTGCCAGCAGTTATCAAGGCGAGCAGTACTTC
CDR3 protein: CASSYQGEQYF

clone size: few
V gene: TRBV20-1
D gene: TRBD1
J gene: TRBJ2-7
CDR3 DNA: TGCAGTGCCGTAAAGGACAGGGCCAGCTCCTACGAGCAGTACTTC
CDR3 protein: CSAVKDRASSYEQYF

clone size: .
V gene: TRBV9
D gene: .
J gene: TRBJ2-5
CDR3 DNA: TGTGCCAGCAGCGTTATAGGACGGGCCTCGGAGACCCAGTACTTC
CDR3 protein: CASSVIGRASETQYF

clone size: few
V gene: TRBV29-1
D gene: TRBD2
J gene: TRBJ2-7
CDR3 DNA: TGCAGCGTGAGACTAGCGGGAGGGCCGGGCTACGAGCAGTACTTC
CDR3 protein: CSVRLAGGPGYEQYF

clone size: few
V gene: TRBV20-1
D gene: .
J gene: TRBJ2-7
CDR3 DNA: TGCAGTGCTAGAGAAACTACACACACCACATACGAGCAGTACTTC
CDR3 protein: CSARETTHTTYEQYF

clone size: .
V gene: TRBV20-1
D gene: .
J gene: TRBJ1-1
CDR3 DNA: TGCAGTGCTAGAGATTCCGTGGGAGCCAGGACTGAAGCTTTCTTT
CDR3 protein: CSARDSVGARTEAFF

clone size: .
V gene: TRBV29-1
D gene: .
J gene: TRBJ1-1
CDR3 DNA: TGCAGCGTTGGTGGACGGGGTGGAGCTTTCTTT
CDR3 protein: CSVGGRGGAFF

clone size: few
V gene: TRBV20-1
D gene: .
J gene: TRBJ2-5
CDR3 DNA: TGCAGTGCACTCAGGACAGCCCAAGAGATCCAGTACTTC
CDR3 protein: CSALRTAQEIQYF

clone size: .
V gene: TRBV5-1
D gene: TRBD1
J gene: TRBJ2-5
CDR3 DNA: TGCGCCAGCAGCTTGAACCCACAGGGGATGAGGGAGACCCAGTACTTC
CDR3 protein: CASSLNPQGMRETQYF

clone size: .
V gene: TRBV12-3/TRBV12-4
D gene: .
J gene: TRBJ1-6
CDR3 DNA: TGTGCCAGCAGTTTAACCCCCATTCCAGTTAATCCACCCCTCCACTTT
CDR3 protein: CASSLTPIPVNPPLHF

clone size: .
V gene: TRBV27
D gene: TRBD2
J gene: TRBJ2-1
CDR3 DNA: TGTGCCAGCAGTTACCGGACTAGCGGGAGGAATGAGCAGTTCTTC
CDR3 protein: CASSYRTSGRNEQFF

clone size: .
V gene: TRBV6-6
D gene: .
J gene: TRBJ2-7
CDR3 DNA: TGTGCCAGCAGTCCGACGATGGGCCTCTCCTACGAGCAGTACTTC
CDR3 protein: CASSPTMGLSYEQYF

clone size: .
V gene: TRBV12-3/TRBV12-4
D gene: .
J gene: TRBJ2-4
CDR3 DNA: TGTGCCAGCAGTTTAAGTCTTACGGGGCTGAGTGCCAAAAACATTCAGTACTTC
CDR3 protein: CASSLSLTGLSAKNIQYF

clone size: .
V gene: TRBV3-1
D gene: .
J gene: TRBJ2-4
CDR3 DNA: TGTGCCAGCAGCCGGGAAACAAACATTCAGTACTTC
CDR3 protein: CASSRETNIQYF

clone size: few
V gene: TRBV2
D gene: .
J gene: TRBJ2-5
CDR3 DNA: TGTGCCAGCAGTGACCCCGATGAGACCCAGTACTTC
CDR3 protein: CASSDPDETQYF

clone size: .
V gene: TRBV5-1
D gene: .
J gene: TRBJ2-4
CDR3 DNA: TGCGCCAGCAGCTTGGAGTCAGGAGTACGAAACATTCAGTACTTC
CDR3 protein: CASSLESGVRNIQYF

clone size: .
V gene: TRBV5-1
D gene: .
J gene: TRBJ1-1
CDR3 DNA: TGCGCCAGCAGCTGGTCGGGAGACACTGAAGCTTTCTTT
CDR3 protein: CASSWSGDTEAFF

clone size: few
V gene: TRBV11-1
D gene: .
J gene: TRBJ2-1
CDR3 DNA: TGTGCCAGCAGTCCGTCCGGCTCGAAGGGTGCCAATGAGCAGTTCTTC
CDR3 protein: CASSPSGSKGANEQFF

clone size: .
V gene: TRBV20-1
D gene: .
J gene: TRBJ2-7
CDR3 DNA: TGCAGTGCTAGCAAAGGACACGGGAGCTCCTACGAGCAGTACTTC
CDR3 protein: CSASKGHGSSYEQYF

clone size: many
V gene: TRBV12-3/TRBV12-4
D gene: .
J gene: TRBJ1-4
CDR3 DNA: TGTGCCAGCAGTGACCGGGGTTGGGCGGAAAAACTGTTTTTT
CDR3 protein: CASSDRGWAEKLFF

clone size: .
V gene: TRBV4-1
D gene: .
J gene: TRBJ2-7
CDR3 DNA: TGCGCCAGCAGCCACCCTCCCGGTGGGCACTACGAGCAGTACTTC
CDR3 protein: CASSHPPGGHYEQYF

clone size: .
V gene: TRBV15
D gene: .
J gene: TRBJ2-6
CDR3 DNA: TGTGCCACCAGCAGAGCTGGATCTGGGGCCAACGTCCCGACTTTC
CDR3 protein: CATSRAGSGANVPTF

clone size: .
V gene: TRBV29-1
D gene: .
J gene: TRBJ2-5
CDR3 DNA: TGCAGCGTTGAAGACTTCCCGGCCAGGGGCAAGCAGTACTTC
CDR3 protein: CSVEDFPARGKQYF

clone size: few
V gene: TRBV20-1
D gene: .
J gene: TRBJ2-1
CDR3 DNA: TGCAGTGCTATAAAGTCCCATGAGCAGTTCTTC
CDR3 protein: CSAIKSHEQFF

clone size: .
V gene: TRBV29-1
D gene: .
J gene: TRBJ2-7
CDR3 DNA: TGCAGCGTTGAGGGGGACTCCTACGAGCAGTACTTC
CDR3 protein: CSVEGDSYEQYF

clone size: .
V gene: TRBV6-1
D gene: .
J gene: TRBJ2-1
CDR3 DNA: TGTGCCAGCATGACGGACAGAGCCGCTAGGAATGAGCAGTTCTTC
CDR3 protein: CASMTDRAARNEQFF

clone size: .
V gene: TRBV5-1
D gene: .
J gene: TRBJ2-5
CDR3 DNA: TGCGCCAGCAGCTTGAGGGAGCCCCAAGAGACCCAGTACTTC
CDR3 protein: CASSLREPQETQYF

clone size: .
V gene: TRBV28
D gene: TRBD1
J gene: TRBJ2-6
CDR3 DNA: TGTGCCAGCAGACCGACGGTGGGGACAGGGGGCTCTGGGGCCAACGTCCTGACTTTC
CDR3 protein: CASRPTVGTGGSGANVLTF

clone size: few
V gene: TRBV5-6
D gene: .
J gene: TRBJ2-5
CDR3 DNA: TGTGCCAGCAGCTTAAGCCTGACGGAGACCCAGTACTTC
CDR3 protein: CASSLSLTETQYF

clone size: .
V gene: TRBV12-3/TRBV12-4
D gene: TRBD1
J gene: TRBJ2-1
CDR3 DNA: TGTGCCAGCAGTTTAGGAGGGGGCGCTGACAATGAGCAGTTCTTC
CDR3 protein: CASSLGGGADNEQFF